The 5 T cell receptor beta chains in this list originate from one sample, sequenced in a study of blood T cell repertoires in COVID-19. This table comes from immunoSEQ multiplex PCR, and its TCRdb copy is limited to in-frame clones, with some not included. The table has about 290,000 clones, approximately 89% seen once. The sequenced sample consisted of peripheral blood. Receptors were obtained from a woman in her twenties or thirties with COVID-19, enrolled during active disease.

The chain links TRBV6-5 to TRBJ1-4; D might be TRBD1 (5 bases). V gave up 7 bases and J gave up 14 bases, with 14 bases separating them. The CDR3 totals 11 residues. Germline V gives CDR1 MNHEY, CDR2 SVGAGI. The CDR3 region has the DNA TGTGCCAGCACCGACAGTCAACGGCTGTTTTTT. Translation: CASTDSQRLFF.

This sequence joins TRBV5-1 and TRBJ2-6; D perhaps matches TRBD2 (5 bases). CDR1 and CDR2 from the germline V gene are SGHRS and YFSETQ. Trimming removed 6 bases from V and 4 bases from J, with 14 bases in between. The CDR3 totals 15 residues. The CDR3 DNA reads TGCGCCAGCACCGATCTGAGGGCCGGGGCCAACGTCCTGACTTTC. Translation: CASTDLRAGANVLTF. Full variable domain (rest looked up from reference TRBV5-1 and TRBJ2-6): KAGVTQTPRYLIKTRGQQVTLSCSPISGHRSVSWYQQTPGQGLQFLFEYFSETQRNKGNFPGRFSGRQFSNSRSEMNVSTLELGDSALYLCASTDLRAGANVLTFGAGSRLTVL.

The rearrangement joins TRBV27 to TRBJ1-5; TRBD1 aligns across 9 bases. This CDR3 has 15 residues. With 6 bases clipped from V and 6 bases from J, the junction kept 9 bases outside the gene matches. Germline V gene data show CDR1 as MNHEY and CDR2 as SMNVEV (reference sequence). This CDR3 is CASSPTIQGAQPQHF. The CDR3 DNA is TGTGCCAGCAGCCCGACTATACAGGGGGCTCAGCCCCAGCATTTT.

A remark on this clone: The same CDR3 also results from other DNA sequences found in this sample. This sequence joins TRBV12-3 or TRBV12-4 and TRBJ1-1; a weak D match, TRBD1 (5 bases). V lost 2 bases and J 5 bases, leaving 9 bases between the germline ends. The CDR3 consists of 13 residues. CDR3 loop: CASSLQGGTEAFF. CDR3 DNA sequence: TGTGCCAGCAGTTTACAGGGTGGGACTGAAGCTTTCTTT.

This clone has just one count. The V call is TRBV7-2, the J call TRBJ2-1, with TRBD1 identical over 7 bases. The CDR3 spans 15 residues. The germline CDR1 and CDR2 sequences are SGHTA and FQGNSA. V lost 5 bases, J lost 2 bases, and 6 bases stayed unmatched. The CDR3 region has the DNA TGTGCCAGCAGCCCGACAGGGTATCCCTACAATGAGCAGTTCTTC. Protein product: CASSPTGYPYNEQFF.